This TCR beta chain was captured by sequencing in a study of blood T cell repertoires in COVID-19. On the study more broadly: In each case, the material was cDNA or gDNA derived from T cells, B-cell-depleted T cells, or PBMCs.

The CDR3 totals 14 residues. V shed 7 bases and J 3 bases; nucleotides not matched to a gene: 9. From germline, CDR1 is MNHEY and CDR2 SVGAGI. Sequenced by immunoSEQ multiplex PCR; TCRdb stores in-frame clones only, minus some. Counted here are roughly 250,000 clones, approximately 84% occurring once; the ten biggest clones make up approximately 1.9%. The gene calls are TRBV6-5 and TRBJ2-7, with 7 bases matching TRBD1. Sample: peripheral blood. The clonotype comes from a woman aged 80 or over with acute or convalescent COVID-19. CDR3 amino acids: CASNPDRVGYEQYF. As DNA, the CDR3 is TGTGCCAGCAACCCAGACAGGGTGGGCTACGAGCAGTACTTC.